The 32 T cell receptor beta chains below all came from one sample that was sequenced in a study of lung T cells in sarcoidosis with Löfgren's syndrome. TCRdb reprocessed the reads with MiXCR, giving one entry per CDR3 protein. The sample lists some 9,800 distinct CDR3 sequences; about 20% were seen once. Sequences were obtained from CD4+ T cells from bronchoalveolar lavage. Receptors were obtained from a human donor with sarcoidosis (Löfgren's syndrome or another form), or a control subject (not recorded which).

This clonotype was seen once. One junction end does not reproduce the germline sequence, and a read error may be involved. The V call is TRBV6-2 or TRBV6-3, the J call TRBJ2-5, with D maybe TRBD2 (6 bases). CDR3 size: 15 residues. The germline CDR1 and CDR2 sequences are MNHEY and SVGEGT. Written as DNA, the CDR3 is TGTGCCAGCGGTTACGCCACCGGGACTTCCGGGACCCAGTACTTC. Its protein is CASGYATGTSGTQYF.

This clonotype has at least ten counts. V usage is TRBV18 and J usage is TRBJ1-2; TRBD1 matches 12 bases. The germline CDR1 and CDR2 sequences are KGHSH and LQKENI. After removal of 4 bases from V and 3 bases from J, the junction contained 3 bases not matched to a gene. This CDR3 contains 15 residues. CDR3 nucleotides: TGTGCCAGCTCACTCGGGACAGGGGGCGACTATGGCTACACCTTC. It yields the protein CASSLGTGGDYGYTF.

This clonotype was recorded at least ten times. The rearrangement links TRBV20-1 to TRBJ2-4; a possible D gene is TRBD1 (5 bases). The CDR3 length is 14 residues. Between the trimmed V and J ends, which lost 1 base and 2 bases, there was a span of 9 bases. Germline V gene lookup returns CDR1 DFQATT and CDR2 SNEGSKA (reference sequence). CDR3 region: CSARVAGSKNIQYF. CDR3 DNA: TGCAGTGCTAGAGTGGCAGGGTCCAAAAACATTCAGTACTTC.

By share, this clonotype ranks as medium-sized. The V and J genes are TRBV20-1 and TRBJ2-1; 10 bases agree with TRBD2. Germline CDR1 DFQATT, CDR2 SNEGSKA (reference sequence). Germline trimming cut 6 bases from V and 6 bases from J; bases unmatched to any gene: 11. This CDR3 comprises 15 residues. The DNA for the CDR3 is TGCAGTGCGTATCTAGCGGGAGCCTCCGGCAATGAGCAGTTCTTC. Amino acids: CSAYLAGASGNEQFF.

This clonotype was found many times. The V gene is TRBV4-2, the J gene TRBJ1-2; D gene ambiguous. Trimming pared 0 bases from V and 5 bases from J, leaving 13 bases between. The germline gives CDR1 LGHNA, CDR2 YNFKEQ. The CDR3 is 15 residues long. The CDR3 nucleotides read TGTGCCAGCAGCCAAGATTTAAGGGCCGCTTATGGCTACACCTTC. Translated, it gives CASSQDLRAAYGYTF.

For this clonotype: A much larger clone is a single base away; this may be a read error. The CDR3 sequence: CAWSTGGNQPRHF. The CDR3 region has the DNA TGTGCCTGGAGTACAGGGGGAAATCAGCCCCGGCATTTT. The V call is TRBV30, the J call TRBJ1-5; 8 nucleotides align to TRBD1. The CDR3 is 13 residues long. Germline CDR1 GTSNPN, CDR2 SVGIG (reference sequence).

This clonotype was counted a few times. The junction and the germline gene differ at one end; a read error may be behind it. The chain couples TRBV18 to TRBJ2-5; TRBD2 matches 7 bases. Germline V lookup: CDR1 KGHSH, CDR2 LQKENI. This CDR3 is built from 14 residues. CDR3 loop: CASSWGGVQETQHF. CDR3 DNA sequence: TGTGCCAGCTCCTGGGGGGGAGTCCAAGAGACCCAGCACTTC.

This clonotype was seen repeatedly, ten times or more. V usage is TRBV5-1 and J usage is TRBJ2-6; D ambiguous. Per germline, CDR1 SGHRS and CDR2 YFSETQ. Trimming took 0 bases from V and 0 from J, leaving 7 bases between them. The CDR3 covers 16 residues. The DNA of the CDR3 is TGCGCCAGCAGCTTGGATGTGAGCTCTGGGGCCAACGTCCTGACTTTC. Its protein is CASSLDVSSGANVLTF.

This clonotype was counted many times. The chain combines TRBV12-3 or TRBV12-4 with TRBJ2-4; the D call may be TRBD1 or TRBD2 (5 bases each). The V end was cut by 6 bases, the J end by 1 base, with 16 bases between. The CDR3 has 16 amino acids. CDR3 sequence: CASSPSGSWAKNIQYF. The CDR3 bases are TGTGCCAGCAGCCCCTCAGGGAGTTGGGCCAAAAACATTCAGTACTTC.

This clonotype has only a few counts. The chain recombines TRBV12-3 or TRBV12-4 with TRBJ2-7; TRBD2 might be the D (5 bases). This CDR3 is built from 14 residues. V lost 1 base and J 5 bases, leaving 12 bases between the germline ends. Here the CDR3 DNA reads TGTGCCAGCAGTTTAGGGGCGGGCCGTAACGAGCAGTACTTC. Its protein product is CASSLGAGRNEQYF.

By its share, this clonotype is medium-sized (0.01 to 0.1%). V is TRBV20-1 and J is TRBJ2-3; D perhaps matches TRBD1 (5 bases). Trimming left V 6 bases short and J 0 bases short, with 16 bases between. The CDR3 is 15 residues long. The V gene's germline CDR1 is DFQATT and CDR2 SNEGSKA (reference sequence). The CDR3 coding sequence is TGCAGTGCCCCTGAAACAGGAACTAGCACAGATACGCAGTATTTT. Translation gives CSAPETGTSTDTQYF.

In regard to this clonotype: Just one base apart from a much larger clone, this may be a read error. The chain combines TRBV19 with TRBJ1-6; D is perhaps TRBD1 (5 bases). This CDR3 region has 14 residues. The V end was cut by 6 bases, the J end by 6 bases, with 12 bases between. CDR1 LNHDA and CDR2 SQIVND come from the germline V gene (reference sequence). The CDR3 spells CASRMDMPNSPLHF. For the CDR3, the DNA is TGTGCCAGTAGGATGGACATGCCTAATTCACCCCTCCACTTT. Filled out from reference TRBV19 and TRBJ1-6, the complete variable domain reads DGGITQSPKYLFRKEGQNVTLSCEQNLNHDAMYWYRQDPGQGLRLIYYSQIVNDFQKGDIAEGYSVSREKKESFPLTVTSAQKNPTAFYLCASRMDMPNSPLHFGNGTRLTVT.

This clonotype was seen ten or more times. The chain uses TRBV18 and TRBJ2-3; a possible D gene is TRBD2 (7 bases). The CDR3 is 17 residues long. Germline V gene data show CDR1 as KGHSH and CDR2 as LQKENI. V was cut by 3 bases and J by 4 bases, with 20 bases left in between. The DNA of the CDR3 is TGTGCCAGCTCACCCCTCGGTGGGGGGGCATTGGCAGATACGCAGTATTTT. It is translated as CASSPLGGGALADTQYF.

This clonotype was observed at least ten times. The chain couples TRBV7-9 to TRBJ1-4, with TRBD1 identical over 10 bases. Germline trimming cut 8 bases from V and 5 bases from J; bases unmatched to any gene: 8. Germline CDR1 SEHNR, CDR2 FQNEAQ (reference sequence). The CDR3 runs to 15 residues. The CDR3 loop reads CASGQGQGHNEKLFF. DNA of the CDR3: TGTGCCAGCGGACAGGGACAGGGGCACAATGAAAAACTGTTTTTT.

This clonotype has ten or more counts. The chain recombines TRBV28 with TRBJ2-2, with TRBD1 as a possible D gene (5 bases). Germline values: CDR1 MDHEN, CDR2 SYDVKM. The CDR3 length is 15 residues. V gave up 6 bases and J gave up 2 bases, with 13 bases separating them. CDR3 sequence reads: CASRDSIGNTGELFF. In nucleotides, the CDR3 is TGTGCCAGCAGAGACAGTATTGGAAACACCGGGGAGCTGTTTTTT.

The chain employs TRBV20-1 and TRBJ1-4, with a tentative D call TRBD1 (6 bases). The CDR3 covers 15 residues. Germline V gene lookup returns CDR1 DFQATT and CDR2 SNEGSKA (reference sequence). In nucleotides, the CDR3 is TGCATTGCGACCTTGGACAGTGCAGCTAATGAAAAACTGTTTTTT. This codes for CIATLDSAANEKLFF.

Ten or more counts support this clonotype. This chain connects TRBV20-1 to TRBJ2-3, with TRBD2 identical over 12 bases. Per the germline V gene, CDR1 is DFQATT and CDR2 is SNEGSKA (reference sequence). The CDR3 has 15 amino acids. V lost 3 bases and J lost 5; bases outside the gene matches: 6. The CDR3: CSARTSGGNLDTQYF. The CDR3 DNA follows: TGCAGTGCTAGGACTAGCGGGGGAAACTTAGATACGCAGTATTTT.

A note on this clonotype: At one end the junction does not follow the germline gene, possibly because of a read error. The CDR3 protein is CASSYKTANTEAFF. CDR3 bases: TGTGCCAGCAGTTATAAGACGGCGAACACTGAGGCTTTCTTT. The chain links TRBV6-2 or TRBV6-3 to TRBJ1-1; D is unclear. Germline-derived CDR1 and CDR2 are MNHEY and SVGEGT. The CDR3 is 14 amino acids.

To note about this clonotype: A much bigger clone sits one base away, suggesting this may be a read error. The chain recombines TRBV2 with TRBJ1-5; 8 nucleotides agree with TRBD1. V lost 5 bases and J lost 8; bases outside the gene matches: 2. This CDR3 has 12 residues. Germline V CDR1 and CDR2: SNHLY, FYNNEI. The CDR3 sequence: CASSRTGKPQHF. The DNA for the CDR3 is TGTGCCAGCAGTAGGACAGGGAAGCCCCAGCATTTT.

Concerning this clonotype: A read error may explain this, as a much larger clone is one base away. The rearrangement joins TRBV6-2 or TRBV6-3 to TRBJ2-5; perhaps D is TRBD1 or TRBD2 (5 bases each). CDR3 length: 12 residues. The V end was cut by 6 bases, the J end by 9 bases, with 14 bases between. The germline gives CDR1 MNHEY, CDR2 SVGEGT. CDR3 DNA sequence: TGTGCCAGCAGCAGGCCCGGGGCGGCCCAGTACTTC. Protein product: CASSRPGAAQYF.

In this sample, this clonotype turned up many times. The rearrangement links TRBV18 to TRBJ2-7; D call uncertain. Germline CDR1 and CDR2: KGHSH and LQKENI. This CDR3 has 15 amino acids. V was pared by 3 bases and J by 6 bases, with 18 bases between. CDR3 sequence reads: CASSPFSTSGSEQYF. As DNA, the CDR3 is TGTGCCAGCTCACCCTTTTCAACCAGTGGGTCCGAGCAGTACTTC.

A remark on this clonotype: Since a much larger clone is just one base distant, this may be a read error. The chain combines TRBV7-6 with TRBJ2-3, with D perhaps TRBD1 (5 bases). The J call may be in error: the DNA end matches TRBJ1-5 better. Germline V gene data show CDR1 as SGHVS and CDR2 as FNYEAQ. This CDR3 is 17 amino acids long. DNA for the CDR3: TGTGCCAGCAGCTTAGTAGGTGCGGGGGGTTCGTTAGATACGCAGCATTTT. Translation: CASSLVGAGGSLDTQHF.

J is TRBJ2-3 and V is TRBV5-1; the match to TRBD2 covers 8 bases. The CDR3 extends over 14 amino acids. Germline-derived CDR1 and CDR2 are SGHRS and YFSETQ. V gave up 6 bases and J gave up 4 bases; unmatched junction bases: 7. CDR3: CASNGGGRADTQYF. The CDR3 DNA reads TGCGCCAGCAACGGCGGGGGGCGGGCAGATACGCAGTATTTT.

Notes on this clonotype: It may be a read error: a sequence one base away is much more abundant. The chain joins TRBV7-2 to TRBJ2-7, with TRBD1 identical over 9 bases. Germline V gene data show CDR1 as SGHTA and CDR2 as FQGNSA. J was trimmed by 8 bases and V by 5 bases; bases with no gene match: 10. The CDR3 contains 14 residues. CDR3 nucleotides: TGTGCCAGCAGCCCGGGACAGGGCTACCACAAGCAGTACTTC. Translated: CASSPGQGYHKQYF.

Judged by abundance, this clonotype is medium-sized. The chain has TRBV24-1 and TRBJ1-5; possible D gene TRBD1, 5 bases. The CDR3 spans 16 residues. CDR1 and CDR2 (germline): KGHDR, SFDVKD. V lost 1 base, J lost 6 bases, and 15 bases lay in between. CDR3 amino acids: CATSDLIRKGSQPQHF. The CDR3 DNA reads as TGTGCCACCAGTGATTTAATACGGAAGGGGAGTCAGCCCCAGCATTTT.

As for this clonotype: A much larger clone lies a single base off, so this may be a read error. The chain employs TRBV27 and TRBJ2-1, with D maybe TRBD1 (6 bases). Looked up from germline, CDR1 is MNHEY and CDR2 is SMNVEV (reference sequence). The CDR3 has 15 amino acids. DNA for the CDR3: TGTGCCAGCAGATTTGACAGGCTCTCCTACAATGGGCAGTTCTTC. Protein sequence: CASRFDRLSYNGQFF.

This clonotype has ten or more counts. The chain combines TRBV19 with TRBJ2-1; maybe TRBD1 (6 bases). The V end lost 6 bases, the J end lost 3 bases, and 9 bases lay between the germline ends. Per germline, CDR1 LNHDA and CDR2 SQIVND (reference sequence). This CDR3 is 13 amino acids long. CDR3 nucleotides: TGTGCCAGTAGCCGACAGGACTACAATGAGCAGTTCTTC. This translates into CASSRQDYNEQFF.

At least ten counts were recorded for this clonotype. CDR3 sequence (DNA): TGTGCCAGCAGTGAACAACAGGGTGACACTGAAGCTTTCTTT. As protein: CASSEQQGDTEAFF. The chain employs TRBV2 and TRBJ1-1; the D gene is possibly TRBD1 (6 bases). Looked up from germline, CDR1 is SNHLY and CDR2 is FYNNEI. Between the trimmed V and J ends, which lost 2 bases and 3 bases, there was a span of 10 bases. The CDR3 is 14 residues long. The complete variable domain, with remaining parts taken from reference TRBV2 and TRBJ1-1, reads EPEVTQTPSHQVTQMGQEVILRCVPISNHLYFYWYRQILGQKVEFLVSFYNNEISEKSEIFDDQFSVERPDGSNFTLKIRSTKLEDSAMYFCASSEQQGDTEAFFGQGTRLTVV.

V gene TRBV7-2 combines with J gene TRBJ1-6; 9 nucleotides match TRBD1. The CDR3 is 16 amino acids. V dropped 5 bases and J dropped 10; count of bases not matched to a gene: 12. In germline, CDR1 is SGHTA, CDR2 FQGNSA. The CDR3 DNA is TGTGCCAGCAGCACAGGGACAGGGAGAGGACACTCACCCCTCCACTTT. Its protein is CASSTGTGRGHSPLHF.

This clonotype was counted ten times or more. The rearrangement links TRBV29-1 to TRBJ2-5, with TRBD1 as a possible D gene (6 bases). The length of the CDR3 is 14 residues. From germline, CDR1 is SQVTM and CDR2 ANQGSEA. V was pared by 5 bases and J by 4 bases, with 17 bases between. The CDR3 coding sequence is TGCAGCGTTTCAACCGGGACACCGGGAGAGACCCAGTACTTC. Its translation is CSVSTGTPGETQYF.

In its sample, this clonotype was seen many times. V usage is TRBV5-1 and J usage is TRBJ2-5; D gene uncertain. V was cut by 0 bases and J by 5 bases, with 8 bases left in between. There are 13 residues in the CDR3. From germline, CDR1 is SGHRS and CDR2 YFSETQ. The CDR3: CASSLENEETQYF. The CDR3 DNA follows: TGCGCCAGCAGCTTGGAGAACGAGGAGACCCAGTACTTC.

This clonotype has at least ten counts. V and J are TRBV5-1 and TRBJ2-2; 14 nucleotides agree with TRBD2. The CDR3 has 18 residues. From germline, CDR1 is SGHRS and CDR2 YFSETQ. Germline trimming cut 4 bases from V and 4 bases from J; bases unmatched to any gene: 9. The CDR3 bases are TGCGCCAGCAGCACCGGGACTAGCGGGAGATTAGGCACCGGGGAGCTGTTTTTT. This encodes CASSTGTSGRLGTGELFF. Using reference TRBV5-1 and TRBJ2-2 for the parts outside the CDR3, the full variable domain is KAGVTQTPRYLIKTRGQQVTLSCSPISGHRSVSWYQQTPGQGLQFLFEYFSETQRNKGNFPGRFSGRQFSNSRSEMNVSTLELGDSALYLCASSTGTSGRLGTGELFFGEGSRLTVL.